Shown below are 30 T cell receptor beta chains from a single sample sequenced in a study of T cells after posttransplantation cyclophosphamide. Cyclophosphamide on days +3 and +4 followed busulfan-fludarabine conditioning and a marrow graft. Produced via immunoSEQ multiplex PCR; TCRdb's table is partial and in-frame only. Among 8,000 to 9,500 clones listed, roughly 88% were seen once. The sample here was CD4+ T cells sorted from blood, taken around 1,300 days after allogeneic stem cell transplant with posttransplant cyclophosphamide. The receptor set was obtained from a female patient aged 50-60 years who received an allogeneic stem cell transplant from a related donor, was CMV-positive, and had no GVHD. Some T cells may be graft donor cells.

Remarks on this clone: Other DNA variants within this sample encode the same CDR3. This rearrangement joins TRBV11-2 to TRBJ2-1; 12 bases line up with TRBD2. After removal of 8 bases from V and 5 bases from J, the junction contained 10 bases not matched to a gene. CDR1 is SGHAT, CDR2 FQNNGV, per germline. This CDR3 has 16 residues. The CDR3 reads CASVRLAGVRHNEQFF. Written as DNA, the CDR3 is TGTGCCAGCGTCCGACTAGCGGGAGTGCGACACAATGAGCAGTTCTTC. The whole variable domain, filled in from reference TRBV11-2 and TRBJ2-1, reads EAGVAQSPRYKIIEKRQSVAFWCNPISGHATLYWYQQILGQGPKLLIQFQNNGVVDDSQLPKDRFSAERLKGVDSTLKIQPAKLEDSAVYLCASVRLAGVRHNEQFFGPGTRLTVL.

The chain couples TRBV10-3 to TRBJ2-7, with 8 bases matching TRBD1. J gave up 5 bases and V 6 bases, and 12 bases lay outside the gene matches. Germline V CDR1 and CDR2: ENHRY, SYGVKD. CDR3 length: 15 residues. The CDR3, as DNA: TGTGCCATCAGCCGGTTCGGGACAGGTCCCAACGAGCAGTACTTC. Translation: CAISRFGTGPNEQYF.

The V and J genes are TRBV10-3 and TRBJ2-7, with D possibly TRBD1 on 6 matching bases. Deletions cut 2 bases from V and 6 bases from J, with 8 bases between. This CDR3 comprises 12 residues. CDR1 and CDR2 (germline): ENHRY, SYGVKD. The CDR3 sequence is CAISETGIEQYF. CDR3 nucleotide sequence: TGTGCCATCAGTGAGACAGGGATCGAGCAGTACTTC.

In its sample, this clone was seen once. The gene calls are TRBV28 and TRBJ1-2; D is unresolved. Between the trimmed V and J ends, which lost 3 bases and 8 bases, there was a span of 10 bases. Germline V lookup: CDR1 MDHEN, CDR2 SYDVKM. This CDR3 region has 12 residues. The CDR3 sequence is CASSLDLRGYTF. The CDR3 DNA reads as TGTGCCAGCAGTTTGGACTTGAGAGGCTACACCTTC.

CDR3 sequence (DNA): TGTGCCAGCAGTTTCAGCGGGAGAGATACCGGGGAGCTGTTTTTT. This sequence encodes CASSFSGRDTGELFF. The rearrangement uses TRBV2 and TRBJ2-2, with TRBD2 matching over 8 bases. This CDR3 is 15 amino acids long. CDR1 and CDR2 from the germline V gene are SNHLY and FYNNEI. V lost 5 bases and J lost 5; bases outside the gene matches: 7. The variable domain in full, with the rest retrieved from reference TRBV2 and TRBJ2-2, is EPEVTQTPSHQVTQMGQEVILRCVPISNHLYFYWYRQILGQKVEFLVSFYNNEISEKSEIFDDQFSVERPDGSNFTLKIRSTKLEDSAMYFCASSFSGRDTGELFFGEGSRLTVL.

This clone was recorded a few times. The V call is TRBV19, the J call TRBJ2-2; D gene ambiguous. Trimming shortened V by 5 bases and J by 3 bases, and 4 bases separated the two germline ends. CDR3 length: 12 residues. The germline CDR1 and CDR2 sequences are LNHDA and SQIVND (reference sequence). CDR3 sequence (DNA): TGTGCCAGTAGTGACTACACCGGGGAGCTGTTTTTT. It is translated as CASSDYTGELFF.

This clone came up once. The CDR3 region has the DNA TGTGCCAGCAGCAAGCCCGGGGGCGTTAGCGGGCAAGAGACCCAGTACTTC. This sequence encodes CASSKPGGVSGQETQYF. The chain couples TRBV11-2 to TRBJ2-5, with a tentative D call TRBD2 (7 bases). Trimming pared 5 bases from V and 2 bases from J, leaving 21 bases between. Looked up from germline, CDR1 is SGHAT and CDR2 is FQNNGV. The CDR3 sequence is 17 residues long.

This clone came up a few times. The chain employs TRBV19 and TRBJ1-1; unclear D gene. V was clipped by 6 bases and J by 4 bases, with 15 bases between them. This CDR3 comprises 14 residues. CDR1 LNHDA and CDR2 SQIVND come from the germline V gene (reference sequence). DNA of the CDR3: TGTGCCAGTAGAAGTGGAGGGTCGGTCACTGAAGCTTTCTTT. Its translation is CASRSGGSVTEAFF. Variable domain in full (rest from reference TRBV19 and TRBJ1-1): DGGITQSPKYLFRKEGQNVTLSCEQNLNHDAMYWYRQDPGQGLRLIYYSQIVNDFQKGDIAEGYSVSREKKESFPLTVTSAQKNPTAFYLCASRSGGSVTEAFFGQGTRLTVV.

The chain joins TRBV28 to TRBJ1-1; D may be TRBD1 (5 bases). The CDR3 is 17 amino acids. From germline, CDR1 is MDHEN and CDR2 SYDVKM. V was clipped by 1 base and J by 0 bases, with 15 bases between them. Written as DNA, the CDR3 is TGTGCCAGCAGTTTATCGCAGGGTTGGGGCCTGAACACTGAAGCTTTCTTT. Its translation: CASSLSQGWGLNTEAFF.

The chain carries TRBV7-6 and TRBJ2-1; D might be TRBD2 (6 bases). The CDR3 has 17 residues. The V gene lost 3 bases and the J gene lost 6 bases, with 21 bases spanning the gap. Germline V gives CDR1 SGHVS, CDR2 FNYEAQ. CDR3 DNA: TGTGCCAGCAGCTTGGAGGCAGCGGGCCTCTGGGGCAATGAGCAGTTCTTC. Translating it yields CASSLEAAGLWGNEQFF.

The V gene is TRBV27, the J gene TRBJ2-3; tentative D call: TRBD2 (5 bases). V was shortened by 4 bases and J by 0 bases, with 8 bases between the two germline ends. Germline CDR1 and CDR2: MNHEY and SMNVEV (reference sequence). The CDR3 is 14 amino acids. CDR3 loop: CASSYWTSTDTQYF. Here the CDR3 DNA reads TGTGCCAGCAGTTACTGGACTAGCACAGATACGCAGTATTTT.

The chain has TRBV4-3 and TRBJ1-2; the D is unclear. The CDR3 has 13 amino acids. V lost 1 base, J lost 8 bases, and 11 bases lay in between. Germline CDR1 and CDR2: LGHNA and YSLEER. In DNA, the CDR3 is TGCGCCAGCAGCCAAGTCACCTCGGGAGGCTACACCTTC. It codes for CASSQVTSGGYTF.

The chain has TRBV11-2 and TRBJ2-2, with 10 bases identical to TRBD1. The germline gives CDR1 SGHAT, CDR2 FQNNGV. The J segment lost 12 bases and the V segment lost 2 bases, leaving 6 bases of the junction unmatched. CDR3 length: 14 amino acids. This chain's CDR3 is CASSLQPGQGKLFF. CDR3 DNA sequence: TGTGCCAGCAGCTTACAACCGGGACAGGGGAAGCTGTTTTTT.

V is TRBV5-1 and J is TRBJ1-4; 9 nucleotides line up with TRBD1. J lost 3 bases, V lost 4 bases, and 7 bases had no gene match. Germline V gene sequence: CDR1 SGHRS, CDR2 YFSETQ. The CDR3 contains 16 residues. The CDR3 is CASSPDRGGSNEKLFF. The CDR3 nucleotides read TGCGCCAGCAGCCCGGACAGGGGTGGTTCTAATGAAAAACTGTTTTTT.

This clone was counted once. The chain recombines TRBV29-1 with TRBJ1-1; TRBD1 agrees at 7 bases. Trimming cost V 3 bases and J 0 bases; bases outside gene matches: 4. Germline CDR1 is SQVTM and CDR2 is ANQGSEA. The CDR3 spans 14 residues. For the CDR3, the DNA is TGCAGCGTTGACAGGGGGATTATGAACACTGAAGCTTTCTTT. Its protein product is CSVDRGIMNTEAFF.

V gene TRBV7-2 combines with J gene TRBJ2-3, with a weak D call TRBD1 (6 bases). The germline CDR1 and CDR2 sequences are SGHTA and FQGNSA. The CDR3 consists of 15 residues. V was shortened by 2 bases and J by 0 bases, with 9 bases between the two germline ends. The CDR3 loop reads CASSLPTGSTDTQYF. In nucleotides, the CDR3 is TGTGCCAGCAGCTTACCAACAGGGAGCACAGATACGCAGTATTTT.

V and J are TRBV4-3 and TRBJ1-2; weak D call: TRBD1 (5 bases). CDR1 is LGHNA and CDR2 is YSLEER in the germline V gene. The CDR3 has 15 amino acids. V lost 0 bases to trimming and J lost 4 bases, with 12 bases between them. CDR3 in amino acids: CASSQDAGPIYGYTF. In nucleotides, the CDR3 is TGCGCCAGCAGCCAAGACGCAGGGCCGATCTATGGCTACACCTTC.

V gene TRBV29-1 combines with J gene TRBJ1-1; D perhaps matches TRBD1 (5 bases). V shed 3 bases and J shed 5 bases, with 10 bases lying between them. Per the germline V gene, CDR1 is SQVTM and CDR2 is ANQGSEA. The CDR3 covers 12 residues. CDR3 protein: CSVEIRGTEAFF. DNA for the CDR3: TGCAGCGTTGAGATCCGGGGGACTGAAGCTTTCTTT.

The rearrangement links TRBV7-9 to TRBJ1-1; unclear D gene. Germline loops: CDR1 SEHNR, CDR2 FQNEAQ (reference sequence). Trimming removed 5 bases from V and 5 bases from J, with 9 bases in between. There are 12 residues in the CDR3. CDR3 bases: TGTGCCAGCAGCCAAGGGAGAACTGAAGCTTTCTTT. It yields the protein CASSQGRTEAFF.

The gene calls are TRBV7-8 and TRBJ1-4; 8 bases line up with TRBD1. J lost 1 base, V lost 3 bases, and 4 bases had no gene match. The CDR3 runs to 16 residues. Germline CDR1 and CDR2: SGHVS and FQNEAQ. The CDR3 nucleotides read TGTGCCAGCAGCTTTATTGGGACAGGAACTAATGAAAAACTGTTTTTT. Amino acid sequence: CASSFIGTGTNEKLFF.

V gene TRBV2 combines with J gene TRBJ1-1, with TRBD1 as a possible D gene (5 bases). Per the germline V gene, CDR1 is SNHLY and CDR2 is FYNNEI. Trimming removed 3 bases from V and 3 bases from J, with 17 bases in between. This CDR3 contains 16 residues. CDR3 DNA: TGTGCCAGCAGTGACGCCAGGGTTGGTAGGGACACTGAAGCTTTCTTT. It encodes CASSDARVGRDTEAFF.

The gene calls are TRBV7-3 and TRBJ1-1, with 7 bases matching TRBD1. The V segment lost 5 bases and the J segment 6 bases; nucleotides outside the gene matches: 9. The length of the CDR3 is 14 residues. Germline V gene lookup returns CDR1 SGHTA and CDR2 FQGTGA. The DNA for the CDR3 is TGTGCCAGCAGCACCACAGGGGCAGGGGCTGAAGCTTTCTTT. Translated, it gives CASSTTGAGAEAFF. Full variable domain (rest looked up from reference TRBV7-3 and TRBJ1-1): GAGVSQTPSNKVTEKGKYVELRCDPISGHTALYWYRQSLGQGPEFLIYFQGTGAADDSGLPNDRFFAVRPEGSVSTLKIQRTERGDSAVYLCASSTTGAGAEAFFGQGTRLTVV.

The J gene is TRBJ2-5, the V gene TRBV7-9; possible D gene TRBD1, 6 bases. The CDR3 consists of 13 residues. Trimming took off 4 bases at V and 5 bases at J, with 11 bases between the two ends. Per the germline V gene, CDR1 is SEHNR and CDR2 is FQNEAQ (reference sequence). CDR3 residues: CASSSQGRETQYF. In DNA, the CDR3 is TGTGCCAGCAGCTCACAGGGAAGGGAGACCCAGTACTTC. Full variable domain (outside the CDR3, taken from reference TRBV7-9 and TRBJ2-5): DTGVSQNPRHKITKRGQNVTFRCDPISEHNRLYWYRQTLGQGPEFLTYFQNEAQLEKSRLLSDRFSAERPKGSFSTLEIQRTEQGDSAMYLCASSSQGRETQYFGPGTRLLVL.

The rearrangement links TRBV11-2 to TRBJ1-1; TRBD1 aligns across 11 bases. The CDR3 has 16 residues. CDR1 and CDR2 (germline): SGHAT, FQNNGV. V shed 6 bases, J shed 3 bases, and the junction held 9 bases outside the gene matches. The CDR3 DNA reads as TGTGCCAGCAGTCCACGGGAGGGACAGGGGGACACTGAAGCTTTCTTT. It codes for CASSPREGQGDTEAFF. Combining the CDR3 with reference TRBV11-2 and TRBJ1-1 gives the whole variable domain EAGVAQSPRYKIIEKRQSVAFWCNPISGHATLYWYQQILGQGPKLLIQFQNNGVVDDSQLPKDRFSAERLKGVDSTLKIQPAKLEDSAVYLCASSPREGQGDTEAFFGQGTRLTVV.

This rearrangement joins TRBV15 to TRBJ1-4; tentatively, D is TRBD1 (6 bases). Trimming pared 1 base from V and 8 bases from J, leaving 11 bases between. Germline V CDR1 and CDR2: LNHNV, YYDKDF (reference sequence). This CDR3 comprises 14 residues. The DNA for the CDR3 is TGTGCCACCAGCAGAGTCAGGGGATGGGAAAAACTGTTTTTT. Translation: CATSRVRGWEKLFF.

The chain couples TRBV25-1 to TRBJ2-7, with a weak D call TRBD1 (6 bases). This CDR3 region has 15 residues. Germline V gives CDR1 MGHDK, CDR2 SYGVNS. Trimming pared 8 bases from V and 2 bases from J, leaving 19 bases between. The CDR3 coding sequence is TGTGCCAGCGGGAGAGGGGGAATGGGAGCCTACGAGCAGTACTTC. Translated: CASGRGGMGAYEQYF.

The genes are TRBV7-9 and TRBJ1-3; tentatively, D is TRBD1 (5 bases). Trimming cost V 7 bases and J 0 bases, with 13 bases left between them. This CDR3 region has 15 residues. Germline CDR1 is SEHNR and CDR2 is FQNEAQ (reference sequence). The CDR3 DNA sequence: TGTGCCAGCAAATACGGAGGGGACTCTGGAAACACCATATATTTT. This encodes CASKYGGDSGNTIYF.

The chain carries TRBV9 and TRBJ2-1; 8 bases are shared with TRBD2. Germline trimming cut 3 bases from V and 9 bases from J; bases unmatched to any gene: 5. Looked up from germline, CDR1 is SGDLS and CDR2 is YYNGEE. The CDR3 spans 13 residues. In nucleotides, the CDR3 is TGTGCCAGCAGCGAAGGACTAGCCGGTGAGCAGTTCTTC. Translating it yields CASSEGLAGEQFF.

CDR3 nucleotide sequence: TGTGCCAGCAGCCGACTTAGCGGGACCCTCTCCTACGAGCAGTACTTC. Its translation: CASSRLSGTLSYEQYF. The rearrangement links TRBV4-2 to TRBJ2-5; 8 bases are a match to TRBD2. The DNA end is more similar to TRBJ2-7, so the J call may be wrong. The CDR3 covers 16 residues. Germline CDR1 is LGHNA and CDR2 is YNFKEQ.

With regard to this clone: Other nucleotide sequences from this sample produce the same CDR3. The CDR3 DNA reads as TGTGCCAGCAGTGAAGGTTTGACTTTTCTCACCGGGGAGCTGTTTTTT. Amino acid sequence: CASSEGLTFLTGELFF. The chain carries TRBV6-1 and TRBJ2-2, with D unresolved. The germline V gene has CDR1 MNHNS and CDR2 SASEGT. Deletions cut 1 base from V and 4 bases from J, with 13 bases between. The CDR3 length is 16 residues.